This TCR beta chain was sequenced during a study of chemoradiotherapy in HPV16-positive cancers. Here immunoSEQ multiplex PCR was the method, and the copy in TCRdb shows in-frame clones only, minus some. The sample has approximately 27,000 clones; around four fifths are singletons. Germline V lookup: CDR1 SGDLS, CDR2 YYNGEE. V lost 3 bases, J lost 0 bases, and 6 bases lay in between. The CDR3 has 13 amino acids. Over chemoradiotherapy, repertoires were sampled more than once. The receptor's source is a human donor with HPV-associated anogenital cancer. V and J are TRBV9 and TRBJ1-2; D unclear. Sequencing was performed on blood, taken from a patient who underwent chemoradiotherapy. The chain's CDR3 is CASSATANYGYTF. The CDR3 bases are TGTGCCAGCAGCGCAACGGCTAACTATGGCTACACCTTC.